The next 31 T cell receptor beta chains were all read from a single sample in a study of blood T cell repertoires in COVID-19 (dated by TCRdb to the early 2020s). Library construction relied on the immunoSEQ multiplex PCR assay. In its TCRdb copy, this immuneACCESS table keeps in-frame sequences only and misses some clones. Where compared with another copy, unresolved V genes explain less than half of these, and the others have no known cause. This sample is represented by under 250,000 clones; roughly 88% of them were singletons. The ten largest clones add up to roughly 3% of the sample. The sequenced sample was PBMCs or T cells enriched from blood (not recorded which). Receptors originate from a middle-aged woman who had been exposed to COVID-19.

This clone came up a few times. The chain combines TRBV7-3 with TRBJ1-1; a possible D gene is TRBD1 (6 bases). The CDR3 is 16 amino acids. Germline assignment: CDR1 SGHTA and CDR2 FQGTGA. V shed 0 bases and J shed 3 bases, with 14 bases lying between them. The DNA for the CDR3 is TGTGCCAGCAGCTTAACTGGAGTCGCAGGGGACACTGAAGCTTTCTTT. Its translation: CASSLTGVAGDTEAFF.

This clone was counted a single time. The chain joins TRBV18 to TRBJ1-1, with D perhaps matching TRBD1 (6 bases). Per germline, CDR1 KGHSH and CDR2 LQKENI. V was clipped by 3 bases and J by 1 base, with 9 bases between them. The CDR3 has 14 residues. CDR3 residues: CASSPETGNTEAFF. The CDR3 nucleotides read TGTGCCAGCTCACCTGAGACAGGGAACACTGAAGCTTTCTTT. The full variable domain, its missing parts supplied by reference TRBV18 and TRBJ1-1, is NAGVMQNPRHLVRRRGQEARLRCSPMKGHSHVYWYRQLPEEGLKFMVYLQKENIIDESGMPKERFSAEFPKEGPSILRIQQVVRGDSAAYFCASSPETGNTEAFFGQGTRLTVV.

The chain employs TRBV5-6 and TRBJ2-5; 11 positions agree with TRBD2. V dropped 3 bases and J dropped 5; count of bases not matched to a gene: 6. The CDR3 sequence is 15 residues long. Germline V gene lookup returns CDR1 SGHDT and CDR2 YYEEEE. The chain's CDR3 is CASSWLAGGGETQYF. Here the CDR3 DNA reads TGTGCCAGCAGCTGGTTAGCGGGAGGGGGGGAGACCCAGTACTTC.

The V gene is TRBV4-2, the J gene TRBJ1-3; tentatively, D is TRBD1 (6 bases). V gave up 0 bases and J gave up 5 bases, with 14 bases separating them. CDR1 LGHNA and CDR2 YNFKEQ come from the germline V gene. The CDR3 loop spans 16 amino acids. CDR3 bases: TGTGCCAGCAGCCAAGATTTGGGGGGGCGGCGAAACACCATATATTTT. Its translation is CASSQDLGGRRNTIYF.

The chain recombines TRBV4-3 with TRBJ2-1; 8 positions match TRBD2. Germline trimming cut 1 base from V and 9 bases from J; bases unmatched to any gene: 14. This CDR3 is built from 17 residues. The germline gives CDR1 LGHNA, CDR2 YSLEER. DNA of the CDR3: TGCGCCAGCAGCCAAGCCCCCGGACTAGCCCGGGTTGGTGAGCAGTTCTTC. Its translation: CASSQAPGLARVGEQFF.

This clone was seen just once. This chain joins TRBV9 and TRBJ2-2; 10 nucleotides agree with TRBD2. There are 17 residues in the CDR3. V lost 4 bases to trimming and J lost 4 bases; unmatched junction nucleotides: 10. CDR1 SGDLS and CDR2 YYNGEE come from the germline V gene. CDR3 in DNA: TGTGCCAGCAGCCCTCCCCGAGCGGGAGGGCCCACCGGGGAGCTGTTTTTT. This gives the protein CASSPPRAGGPTGELFF. Full variable domain (remainder filled in from reference TRBV9 and TRBJ2-2): DSGVTQTPKHLITATGQRVTLRCSPRSGDLSVYWYQQSLDQGLQFLIQYYNGEERAKGNILERFSAQQFPDLHSELNLSSLELGDSALYFCASSPPRAGGPTGELFFGEGSRLTVL.

CDR3 nucleotides: TGTGCCAGCAGTGATTCGGAGGGGCAAGAGACCCAGTACTTC. It translates to CASSDSEGQETQYF. V and J are TRBV2 and TRBJ2-5; maybe TRBD2 (6 bases). V lost 3 bases and J lost 2, with 10 bases in between. CDR3 length: 14 residues. The germline CDR1 and CDR2 sequences are SNHLY and FYNNEI.

The chain links TRBV30 to TRBJ1-6; D not resolved. CDR1 and CDR2 (germline): GTSNPN, SVGIG (reference sequence). V lost 1 base to trimming and J lost 0 bases, with 7 bases between them. CDR3 length equals 15 residues. The CDR3 DNA is TGTGCCTGGAGTGCACAGAGCTCCTATAATTCACCCCTCCACTTT. Its protein is CAWSAQSSYNSPLHF.

The chain is built from TRBV3-1 (or the pseudogene TRBV3-2) and TRBJ1-5; perhaps TRBD1 as D (6 bases). The germline V gene encodes CDR1 LGHDT and CDR2 YNNKEL (reference sequence). The CDR3 runs 11 residues. With 8 bases removed from V and 5 bases from J, the gap between germline ends came to 7 bases. The CDR3 loop is CASEGDQPQHF. The CDR3 coding sequence is TGTGCCAGCGAGGGGGATCAGCCCCAGCATTTT.

This clone was observed a single time. The chain employs TRBV15 and TRBJ1-2, with 10 bases matching TRBD1. CDR1 is LNHNV and CDR2 is YYDKDF in the germline V gene (reference sequence). V shed 5 bases and J 0 bases; nucleotides not matched to a gene: 9. This CDR3 is 17 amino acids long. The CDR3 coding sequence is TGTGCCACCAGCCTCCCTTGGACAGGGGGTGCTAACTATGGCTACACCTTC. This encodes CATSLPWTGGANYGYTF.

The rearrangement joins TRBV27 to TRBJ1-2; 7 bases are a match to TRBD1. There are 13 residues in the CDR3. Per the germline V gene, CDR1 is MNHEY and CDR2 is SMNVEV (reference sequence). V lost 5 bases and J lost 5; bases outside the gene matches: 5. The chain's CDR3 is CASSEGQRYGYTF. The DNA of the CDR3 is TGTGCCAGCAGTGAGGGACAGCGATATGGCTACACCTTC.

This clone was recorded many times. The chain couples TRBV4-3 to TRBJ1-6; D may be TRBD1 (6 bases). There are 13 residues in the CDR3. V dropped 0 bases and J dropped 11 bases, with 8 bases sitting between them. Germline V lookup: CDR1 LGHNA, CDR2 YSLEER. The DNA of the CDR3 is TGCGCCAGCAGCCAAGAGGGGGGGCCACCCCTCCACTTT. Protein sequence: CASSQEGGPPLHF.

The V and J genes are TRBV28 and TRBJ2-2, with 7 positions matching TRBD2. In germline, CDR1 is MDHEN, CDR2 SYDVKM. Trimming removed 3 bases from V and 6 bases from J; junction bases left unmatched: 4. This CDR3 is 14 amino acids long. The CDR3 bases are TGTGCCAGCAGTTTCTCCGGACTAGCCGGGGAGCTGTTTTTT. Amino acid sequence: CASSFSGLAGELFF.

The chain links TRBV14 to TRBJ2-6, with D tentatively TRBD1 (5 bases). Trimming cost V 2 bases and J 4 bases, with 12 bases left between them. Germline CDR1 is SGHDN and CDR2 is FVKESK. The CDR3 runs 16 residues. CDR3 sequence reads: CASSQIRAGGANVLTF. CDR3 sequence (DNA): TGTGCCAGCAGCCAAATAAGGGCAGGGGGGGCCAACGTCCTGACTTTC. The variable domain in full, completed from reference TRBV14 and TRBJ2-6, reads EAGVTQFPSHSVIEKGQTVTLRCDPISGHDNLYWYRRVMGKEIKFLLHFVKESKQDESGMPNNRFLAERTGGTYSTLKVQPAELEDSGVYFCASSQIRAGGANVLTFGAGSRLTVL.

This chain uses TRBV18 with TRBJ2-3, with 7 bases that match TRBD2. V lost 4 bases, J lost 2 bases, and 3 bases stayed unmatched. This CDR3 is built from 14 residues. CDR1 and CDR2 from the germline V gene are KGHSH and LQKENI. DNA for the CDR3: TGTGCCAGCTCACTAGGACTAGACACAGATACGCAGTATTTT. The encoded protein is CASSLGLDTDTQYF.

The chain joins TRBV5-6 to TRBJ1-4; unclear D gene. Germline CDR1 reads SGHDT; CDR2 reads YYEEEE. Between the trimmed V and J ends, which lost 1 base and 0 bases, there was a span of 13 bases. The CDR3 loop spans 17 amino acids. For the CDR3, the DNA is TGTGCCAGCAGCTTGTACATCCACCCTGCAACTAATGAAAAACTGTTTTTT. It codes for CASSLYIHPATNEKLFF.

The V call is TRBV7-9, the J call TRBJ1-6, with TRBD1 matching 8 bases. This CDR3 is 16 amino acids long. Germline V gene lookup returns CDR1 SEHNR and CDR2 FQNEAQ (reference sequence). V shed 5 bases, J shed 5 bases, and the junction held 8 bases outside the gene matches. The CDR3 region is CASSPPGQANNSPLHF. The DNA for the CDR3 is TGTGCCAGCAGCCCTCCGGGACAGGCTAATAATTCACCCCTCCACTTT. The entire variable domain, with the rest obtained from reference TRBV7-9 and TRBJ1-6, is as follows: DTGVSQNPRHKITKRGQNVTFRCDPISEHNRLYWYRQTLGQGPEFLTYFQNEAQLEKSRLLSDRFSAERPKGSFSTLEIQRTEQGDSAMYLCASSPPGQANNSPLHFGNGTRLTVT.

This clone was observed once. V and J are TRBV18 and TRBJ2-1; 11 nucleotides agree with TRBD2. The V and J ends lost 0 bases and 6 bases, in that order; junction bases with no gene match: 4. This CDR3 contains 16 residues. Germline assignment: CDR1 KGHSH and CDR2 LQKENI. The DNA of the CDR3 is TGTGCCAGCTCACCACCCCCACTAGCGGGGGTCAATGAGCAGTTCTTC. As protein: CASSPPPLAGVNEQFF.

This chain links TRBV7-2 with TRBJ2-1; perhaps TRBD2 as D (6 bases). With 5 bases removed from V and 2 bases from J, the gap between germline ends came to 16 bases. This CDR3 contains 16 residues. Germline V gene lookup returns CDR1 SGHTA and CDR2 FQGNSA. CDR3 in amino acids: CASSLRRDLTYNEQFF. CDR3 coding DNA: TGTGCCAGCAGCCTTCGAAGGGACTTAACCTACAATGAGCAGTTCTTC.

The chain uses TRBV7-8 and TRBJ1-4; 7 bases line up with TRBD1. The CDR3 extends over 15 amino acids. Germline loops: CDR1 SGHVS, CDR2 FQNEAQ. V trimming: 5 bases; J trimming: 4 bases; junction bases outside the gene matches: 7. For the CDR3, the DNA is TGTGCCAGCAGCACATACGGGACAGTTAATGAAAAACTGTTTTTT. Its translation: CASSTYGTVNEKLFF.

The chain joins TRBV27 to TRBJ2-1; 7 bases align to TRBD2. The germline V gene has CDR1 MNHEY and CDR2 SMNVEV (reference sequence). J gave up 2 bases and V 3 bases, and 4 bases lay outside the gene matches. CDR3 length: 15 amino acids. The CDR3 region is CASSFNGRPYNEQFF. The CDR3 DNA reads TGTGCCAGCAGTTTTAACGGGAGGCCCTACAATGAGCAGTTCTTC.

V gene TRBV9 combines with J gene TRBJ2-3, with 9 nucleotides matching TRBD1. This CDR3 is 16 amino acids long. The germline CDR1 and CDR2 sequences are SGDLS and YYNGEE. V was clipped by 3 bases and J by 6 bases; unmatched bases: 11. Here the CDR3 reads CASSAAPGQGGDTQYF. The CDR3 DNA reads as TGTGCCAGCAGCGCCGCCCCGGGACAGGGTGGGGATACGCAGTATTTT.

The V and J genes are TRBV5-5 and TRBJ1-1; D possibly corresponds to TRBD1 (6 bases). The V end was cut by 3 bases, the J end by 5 bases, with 17 bases between. The V gene's germline CDR1 is SGHKS and CDR2 YYEKEE (reference sequence). This CDR3 contains 15 residues. CDR3 residues: CASSWEGRGYTEAFF. The CDR3 DNA reads as TGTGCCAGCAGCTGGGAAGGCAGGGGTTATACTGAAGCTTTCTTT.

The V gene is TRBV4-2, the J gene TRBJ2-3; no firm D call. Trimming removed 4 bases from V and 3 bases from J, with 11 bases in between. The CDR3 is 14 residues long. Germline V gives CDR1 LGHNA, CDR2 YNFKEQ. CDR3 DNA sequence: TGTGCCAGCAGCCCCACTTCCCCGACAGATACGCAGTATTTT. This codes for CASSPTSPTDTQYF.

In regard to this clone: Compared with germline, one end of the junction differs, possibly owing to a read error. The rearrangement joins TRBV5-1 to TRBJ2-5; D unresolved. The CDR3 totals 14 residues. Per germline, CDR1 SGHRS and CDR2 YFSETQ. The CDR3 is CASSLGSVKETQYF. CDR3 in DNA: TGTGCCAGCAGCTTGGGCAGCGTAAAAGAGACCCAGTACTTC.

The CDR3 nucleotides read TGTGCCAGCAGCGTAGGACAGGGCGGCTACACCTTC. Its translation: CASSVGQGGYTF. The chain has TRBV11-3 and TRBJ1-2; 8 bases align to TRBD1. Germline lookup yields CDR1 SGHNT and CDR2 YENEEA. Losses at the gene ends were 5 bases for V and 8 bases for J; bases not matched to a gene: 4. The CDR3 has 12 residues. Based on the CDR3 plus reference TRBV11-3 and TRBJ1-2, the full variable domain is EAGVVQSPRYKIIEKKQPVAFWCNPISGHNTLYWYLQNLGQGPELLIRYENEEAVDDSQLPKDRFSAERLKGVDSTLKIQPAELGDSAVYLCASSVGQGGYTFGSGTRLTVV.

The chain has TRBV5-6 and TRBJ2-1, with 7 positions matching TRBD1. This CDR3 comprises 15 residues. V lost 1 base, J lost 10 bases, and 11 bases stayed unmatched. Germline V gene lookup returns CDR1 SGHDT and CDR2 YYEEEE. CDR3 sequence: CASSLIKGGRSEQFF. The CDR3 bases are TGTGCCAGCAGCTTGATTAAAGGGGGCCGTTCGGAGCAGTTCTTC.

The chain uses TRBV6-1 and TRBJ2-7, with 7 positions matching TRBD1. V trimming: 3 bases; J trimming: 6 bases; junction bases outside the gene matches: 5. Looked up from germline, CDR1 is MNHNS and CDR2 is SASEGT. CDR3 length: 13 residues. The CDR3 loop is CASSEWTGTEQYV. Written as DNA, the CDR3 is TGTGCCAGCAGTGAGTGGACAGGCACCGAGCAGTACGTC.

The gene calls are TRBV19 and TRBJ2-6, with 9 bases matching TRBD1. Germline CDR1 reads LNHDA; CDR2 reads SQIVND (reference sequence). Trimming at V came to 11 bases and at J to 4 bases, leaving 3 bases not matched to a gene. The CDR3 contains 13 residues. The CDR3 DNA reads as TGTGCCGCACAGGGGGCCGGGGCCAACGTCCTGACTTTC. Translated: CAAQGAGANVLTF.

The table lists this clone with a few counts. One end of the junction fails to match germline, which may point to a read error. The V call is TRBV5-1, the J call TRBJ2-2, with 8 bases identical to TRBD1. This CDR3 has 17 residues. Germline loops: CDR1 SGHRS, CDR2 YFSETQ. The CDR3 here is CASSLALQGAIPGELFF. The CDR3 coding sequence is TGTGCCAGCAGCTTGGCCCTGCAGGGGGCGATTCCCGGGGAGCTGTTTTTT.

As regards this clone: Germline and junction disagree at one end, which may indicate a read error. The chain recombines TRBV5-1 with TRBJ1-5, with D possibly matching TRBD1 (5 bases). Germline V CDR1 and CDR2: SGHRS, YFSETQ. The CDR3 runs to 16 residues. As DNA, the CDR3 is TGTGCCAGCAGTCTCGGCGGGACCTTTAGCAATCAGCCCCAGCATTTT. Its protein is CASSLGGTFSNQPQHF.